This TCR beta chain was found in a study of cytomegalovirus exposure and HLA in healthy donors. V trimming: 4 bases; J trimming: 4 bases; junction bases outside the gene matches: 8. CDR3 length: 17 amino acids. CDR1 and CDR2 from the germline V gene are MDHEN and SYDVKM. In nominal health when sampled, donors likely had unrecorded immune exposures nonetheless. To note about this clone: Antigen: not known.

PCR primers comprised 60 Vbeta and 13 Jbeta primers. Only in-frame clones appear in the TCRdb table, and some are missing; sequencing was by immunoSEQ multiplex PCR. Of about 190,000 clones in the sample, 81% were seen once. Points from the study as a whole: For most subjects, TCR beta sequences were reported to predict HLA-A and HLA-B alleles with accuracy. Some V segments (TRBV6-2 and TRBV6-3 among them) were excluded as indistinguishable.

The source is a woman under 30 in good health and CMV-seropositive. The gene calls are TRBV28 and TRBJ2-6; 9 bases are shared with TRBD1. The sample comprised PBMCs. In DNA, the CDR3 is TGTGCCAGCAGTTCACAGGGGGCAGGGTCCGGGGCCAACGTCCTGACTTTC. It specifies CASSSQGAGSGANVLTF.